The rows below give T cell receptor beta chains drawn from one sample of a study of response to subunit inactivated influenza vaccine. TCRdb ran MiXCR on the RT-PCR reads and lists one entry per CDR3 protein. The sample shows about 500,000 distinct CDR3 sequences, more than 15% of them seen only once. Sample: CD4+ T cells sorted from PBMCs, taken around 25 months after vaccination. The receptors come from a man aged 50-75 years who received an inactivated influenza vaccine. CDR3s include the opening cysteine and the closing phenylalanine or tryptophan. D genes are given only for firm matches. Clone size, where shown, is once, few, many, or a class for clones that have expanded.

j_call d_call clone_size v_call cdr3_aa cdr3_nt
TRBJ2-3 NA many TRBV20-1 CSARIPSGAGDTQYF TGCAGTGCTAGAATTCCCTCAGGGGCAGGAGATACGCAGTATTTT
TRBJ1-5 TRBD1 few TRBV12-3/TRBV12-4 CASSPLGGVQPQHF TGTGCCAGCAGTCCTTTAGGGGGCGTCCAGCCCCAGCATTTT
TRBJ2-1 TRBD2 medium-sized TRBV18 CASSPETGTSGVEFF TGTGCCAGCTCACCCGAGACCGGGACTAGCGGGGTCGAGTTCTTC
TRBJ2-7 NA many TRBV11-2 CASSFFPGPALSSYEQYF TGTGCCAGCAGCTTTTTTCCGGGACCGGCGTTAAGCTCCTACGAGCAGTACTTC
TRBJ2-7 NA NA TRBV3-1 CASSQETPLPYEQYF TGTGCCAGCAGCCAAGAAACGCCGCTCCCCTACGAGCAGTACTTC
TRBJ1-2 NA NA TRBV5-5 CASGSGSANYGYTF TGTGCCAGCGGCTCAGGGTCTGCTAACTATGGCTACACCTTC
TRBJ2-1 NA NA TRBV6-1 CASSKVLSSYNEQFF TGTGCCAGCAGTAAGGTCCTGAGCTCCTACAATGAGCAGTTCTTC
TRBJ2-7 NA NA TRBV2 CASRGRQYYEQYF TGTGCCAGCAGGGGTAGGCAGTACTACGAGCAGTACTTC
TRBJ1-5 NA few TRBV20-1 CSARTLQGSNQPQHF TGCAGTGCTAGGACCCTACAGGGATCAAATCAGCCCCAGCATTTT
TRBJ2-5 TRBD2 few TRBV11-2 CASSRLGGGAAETQYF TGTGCCAGCAGCCGCTTGGGCGGGGGGGCCGCAGAGACCCAGTACTTC
TRBJ2-1 NA many TRBV3-1 CASSRGASSNEQFF TGTGCCAGTTCACGGGGGGCCTCCTCCAATGAGCAGTTCTTC
TRBJ1-2 TRBD1 few TRBV5-1 CASSLDRGASSGYTF TGCGCCAGCAGCTTGGACAGGGGAGCTTCGTCTGGCTACACCTTC
TRBJ1-4 NA NA TRBV6-2/TRBV6-3 CASSYSPGLNEKLFF TGTGCCAGCAGTTACTCGCCGGGACTTAATGAAAAACTGTTTTTT
TRBJ2-7 NA NA TRBV4-3 CASSQGFRGQYF TGCGCCAGCAGCCAAGGGTTCAGGGGGCAGTACTTC
TRBJ1-2 TRBD1 NA TRBV5-4 CASSLPLTGEGGYTF TGTGCCAGCAGCTTGCCCTTGACAGGGGAGGGTGGCTACACCTTC
TRBJ1-4 NA NA TRBV2 CASREGRTANEKLFF TGTGCCAGTCGGGAAGGGAGGACGGCTAATGAAAAACTGTTTTTT